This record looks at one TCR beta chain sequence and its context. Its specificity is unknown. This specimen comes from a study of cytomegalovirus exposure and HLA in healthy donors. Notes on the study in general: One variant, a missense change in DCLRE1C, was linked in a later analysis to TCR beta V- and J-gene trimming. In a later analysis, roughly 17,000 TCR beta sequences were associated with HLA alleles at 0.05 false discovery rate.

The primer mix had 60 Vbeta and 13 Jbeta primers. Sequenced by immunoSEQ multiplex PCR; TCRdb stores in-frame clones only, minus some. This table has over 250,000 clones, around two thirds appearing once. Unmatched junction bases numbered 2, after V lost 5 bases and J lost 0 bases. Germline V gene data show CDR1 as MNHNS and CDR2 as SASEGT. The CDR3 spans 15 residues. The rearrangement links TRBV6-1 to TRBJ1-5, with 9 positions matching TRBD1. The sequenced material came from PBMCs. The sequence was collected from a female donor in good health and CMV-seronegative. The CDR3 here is CASSTDRGSNQPQHF. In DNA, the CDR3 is TGTGCCAGCAGTACGGACAGGGGTAGCAATCAGCCCCAGCATTTT.